This T cell receptor (beta chain) was sequenced for a study of blood T cell repertoires in COVID-19. The repertoire was sequenced with immunoSEQ multiplex PCR; TCRdb's copy has only in-frame clones and lacks some. There are 85,000 to 100,000 clones in the sample; 60% to 85% occur only once, and roughly 8.4% lies in the top ten. After removal of 8 bases from V and 4 bases from J, the junction contained 7 bases not matched to a gene. This CDR3 has 13 residues. The germline V gene has CDR1 MNHNY and CDR2 SVGAGI (reference sequence). This TCR derives from a man aged 50-60 years who had recovered from COVID-19. The V call is TRBV6-6, the J call TRBJ2-5, with 7 bases identical to TRBD1. Specimen: peripheral blood. CDR3 sequence reads: CASGVTGSETQYF. CDR3 coding DNA: TGTGCCAGCGGAGTGACAGGGTCAGAGACCCAGTACTTC.